These 16 T cell receptor beta chains share one sample of origin, sequenced in a study of blood T cell repertoires in COVID-19. Produced via immunoSEQ multiplex PCR; TCRdb's table is partial and in-frame only. This table holds 200,000 to 250,000 clones, about 83% found once. The sample consisted of PBMCs or T cells enriched from blood (not recorded which). The receptors were sampled from a woman aged 45-65 years who had been exposed to COVID-19.

This clone was detected only once. The chain is built from TRBV29-1 and TRBJ2-2, with D perhaps TRBD2 (5 bases). This CDR3 spans 13 amino acids. The germline V gene encodes CDR1 SQVTM and CDR2 ANQGSEA. Trimming left V 7 bases short and J 5 bases short, with 14 bases between. The DNA for the CDR3 is TGCAGCGCACGCCCCCGGGGAACCGGGGAGCTGTTTTTT. It translates to CSARPRGTGELFF.

J is TRBJ2-7 and V is TRBV7-2, with D possibly matching TRBD2 (7 bases). CDR3 length: 16 amino acids. V gave up 3 bases and J gave up 0 bases, with 15 bases separating them. The germline V gene has CDR1 SGHTA and CDR2 FQGNSA. The CDR3 is CASSLAAGASSYEQYF. The CDR3 nucleotides read TGTGCCAGCAGCTTGGCGGCGGGGGCCTCCTCCTACGAGCAGTACTTC.

The chain has TRBV7-2 and TRBJ1-3; D gene ambiguous. This CDR3 region has 13 residues. Per the germline V gene, CDR1 is SGHTA and CDR2 is FQGNSA. The ends were cut back, 5 bases at V and 2 bases at J, with 7 bases in the middle. DNA for the CDR3: TGTGCCAGCAGCCTCCAGACTGGAAACACCATATATTTT. Protein product: CASSLQTGNTIYF.

DNA of the CDR3: TGTGCCAGCAGTTACAGGTCCGGGACAGGACCCAATGAGCAGTTCTTC. The encoded protein is CASSYRSGTGPNEQFF. The V gene is TRBV6-5, the J gene TRBJ2-1, with 8 bases identical to TRBD1. The germline gives CDR1 MNHEY, CDR2 SVGAGI. The junction had 9 bases not matched to a gene; V was cut back by 2 bases and J by 6 bases. This CDR3 region has 16 residues.

V is TRBV19 and J is TRBJ1-2, with D maybe TRBD1 (6 bases). CDR3 length: 14 residues. Trimming shortened V by 5 bases and J by 3 bases, and 13 bases separated the two germline ends. Germline V gene lookup returns CDR1 LNHDA and CDR2 SQIVND (reference sequence). The CDR3 loop is CASSRTVNDYGYTF. CDR3 DNA: TGTGCCAGTAGTCGGACAGTGAACGACTATGGCTACACCTTC.

The chain has TRBV24-1 and TRBJ2-2; no clear D gene. The CDR3 loop spans 13 amino acids. V lost 6 bases, J lost 4 bases, and 8 bases lay in between. CDR1 is KGHDR, CDR2 SFDVKD, per germline. The DNA for the CDR3 is TGTGCCACCAGTAAACAGAGCACCGGGGAGCTGTTTTTT. This gives the protein CATSKQSTGELFF.

The chain recombines TRBV27 with TRBJ1-6; tentative D call: TRBD1 (6 bases). With 2 bases removed from V and 0 bases from J, the gap between germline ends came to 17 bases. The CDR3 totals 19 residues. Germline V gives CDR1 MNHEY, CDR2 SMNVEV (reference sequence). The CDR3, as DNA: TGTGCCAGCAGTTTAAGTTCCAGGGGTAGAAGCTCCTATAATTCACCCCTCCACTTT. Translating gives CASSLSSRGRSSYNSPLHF.

The V call is TRBV7-3, the J call TRBJ2-3; 15 bases match TRBD2. The trim removed 4 bases at V and 3 bases at J, leaving 5 bases unmatched. CDR3 size: 17 residues. Germline CDR1 SGHTA, CDR2 FQGTGA. The DNA of the CDR3 is TGTGCCAGCAGCTCCGGACTAGCGGGGGGGCTGACAGATACGCAGTATTTT. Translating gives CASSSGLAGGLTDTQYF.

The chain joins TRBV29-1 to TRBJ1-1; 7 nucleotides line up with TRBD1. CDR3 length: 13 residues. Trimming took 7 bases from V and 1 from J; bases not matched to a gene: 6. Germline V gene lookup returns CDR1 SQVTM and CDR2 ANQGSEA. CDR3 residues: CSGRRGKNTEAFF. The CDR3 region has the DNA TGCAGCGGACGCAGGGGGAAGAACACTGAAGCTTTCTTT.

This CDR3 is CASSLGTGGTDTQYF. As DNA, the CDR3 is TGTGCCAGCAGCTTGGGGACAGGGGGGACAGATACGCAGTATTTT. This chain connects TRBV5-5 to TRBJ2-3, with 10 bases matching TRBD1. CDR1 is SGHKS, CDR2 YYEKEE, per germline (reference sequence). V dropped 0 bases and J dropped 3; count of bases not matched to a gene: 1. This CDR3 comprises 15 residues. The full variable domain, with the rest looked up from reference TRBV5-5 and TRBJ2-3, is DAGVTQSPTHLIKTRGQQVTLRCSPISGHKSVSWYQQVLGQGPQFIFQYYEKEERGRGNFPDRFSARQFPNYSSELNVNALLLGDSALYLCASSLGTGGTDTQYFGPGTRLTVL.

The chain uses TRBV5-1 and TRBJ2-3, with 8 bases that match TRBD2. J gave up 2 bases and V 5 bases, and 4 bases lay outside the gene matches. The CDR3 consists of 14 residues. The V gene's germline CDR1 is SGHRS and CDR2 YFSETQ. The CDR3 region is CASRPGGATDTQYF. In DNA, the CDR3 is TGCGCCAGCAGACCCGGGGGGGCCACAGATACGCAGTATTTT.

On this clone: The same CDR3 is also encoded by other DNA sequences in this sample. The rearrangement uses TRBV19 and TRBJ1-4; D is possibly TRBD1 (5 bases). CDR3 length equals 13 residues. Germline V lookup: CDR1 LNHDA, CDR2 SQIVND (reference sequence). V was clipped by 3 bases and J by 5 bases, with 7 bases between them. CDR3: CASSISGNEKLFF. The CDR3 DNA sequence: TGTGCCAGTAGTATCTCAGGGAATGAAAAACTGTTTTTT.

This clone was counted between two and nine times. The DNA for the CDR3 is TGTGCCAGCTCACCACCAAGGACTAGCGGTCCGAGCTCCTACAATGAGCAGTTCTTC. Its translation is CASSPPRTSGPSSYNEQFF. This rearrangement joins TRBV18 to TRBJ2-1; 10 bases map to TRBD2. The CDR3 runs to 19 residues. Germline lookup yields CDR1 KGHSH and CDR2 LQKENI. The V segment lost 0 bases and the J segment 0 bases; nucleotides outside the gene matches: 8.

The V gene is TRBV5-4, the J gene TRBJ2-5; D perhaps matches TRBD2 (5 bases). CDR1 and CDR2 (germline): SGHNT, YYREEE (reference sequence). The V end was cut by 0 bases, the J end by 3 bases, with 12 bases between. This CDR3 is built from 15 residues. The CDR3 protein is CASSLVGREKETQYF. CDR3 bases: TGTGCCAGCAGCTTGGTTGGTAGGGAGAAAGAGACCCAGTACTTC.

V usage is TRBV12-3 or TRBV12-4 and J usage is TRBJ1-2, with unresolved D. Trimming shortened V by 4 bases and J by 3 bases, and 6 bases separated the two germline ends. This CDR3 spans 12 amino acids. This chain's CDR3 is CASSSEDYGYTF. In DNA form, the CDR3 reads TGTGCCAGCAGTTCAGAGGACTATGGCTACACCTTC.

The rearrangement joins TRBV11-2 to TRBJ2-3; perhaps TRBD2 as D (5 bases). Germline lookup yields CDR1 SGHAT and CDR2 FQNNGV. V lost 0 bases, J lost 0 bases, and 10 bases lay in between. The CDR3 runs 16 residues. CDR3: CASSLDRGISTDTQYF. The CDR3 DNA is TGTGCCAGCAGCTTAGATCGGGGTATCAGCACAGATACGCAGTATTTT.